This entry lists 20 T cell receptor beta chains sequenced from one sample in a study of T cells after yellow fever vaccination. TCRdb passed the 5' RACE reads through MiXCR, listing each CDR3 protein once. The table lists about 120,000 distinct CDR3 sequences, around 7.2% of them singletons. This material consisted of CD4+ T cells sorted from PBMCs, taken about 41 days after the first yellow fever vaccination. These receptors were taken from a man between 18 and 35 years old who received the YFV17D yellow fever vaccine.

The V gene is TRBV12-3 or TRBV12-4, the J gene TRBJ2-1, with 10 bases identical to TRBD2. V trimming: 5 bases; J trimming: 9 bases; junction bases outside the gene matches: 10. The CDR3 spans 15 residues. CDR3 bases: TGTGCCAGCAGTGACCAGCGGGGGGGCATTTTTGAGCAGTTCTTC. Translated: CASSDQRGGIFEQFF.

This clonotype was recorded at least ten times. The genes are TRBV11-3 and TRBJ2-1; D uncertain. Germline V gene sequence: CDR1 SGHNT, CDR2 YENEEA. V shed 0 bases and J shed 10 bases, with 10 bases lying between them. This CDR3 spans 13 amino acids. CDR3 in DNA: TGTGCCAGCAGCTTAGATCGGGCGAGGGAGCAGTTCTTC. This sequence encodes CASSLDRAREQFF.

This clonotype was seen repeatedly, ten times or more. The CDR3 DNA reads TGCAGCGCAGACAGGGGGAAAAATTCACCCCTCCACTTT. Its protein is CSADRGKNSPLHF. This sequence joins TRBV20-1 and TRBJ1-6; TRBD1 agrees at 9 bases. Germline loops: CDR1 DFQATT, CDR2 SNEGSKA (reference sequence). The CDR3 length is 13 residues.

This clonotype appeared many times. The V gene is TRBV4-2, the J gene TRBJ2-3, with D possibly matching TRBD2 (5 bases). The V end was cut by 0 bases, the J end by 0 bases, with 16 bases between. The CDR3 extends over 18 amino acids. CDR1 LGHNA and CDR2 YNFKEQ come from the germline V gene. This CDR3 is CASSQDAPPSRSTDTQYF. The CDR3 region has the DNA TGTGCCAGCAGCCAAGATGCCCCTCCTAGCCGAAGCACAGATACGCAGTATTTT.

There are many counts of this clonotype. The V and J genes are TRBV7-2 and TRBJ2-3; D unclear. Trimming pared 1 base from V and 6 bases from J, leaving 14 bases between. The V gene's germline CDR1 is SGHTA and CDR2 FQGNSA. This CDR3 has 15 residues. The CDR3 DNA reads as TGTGCCAGCAGCTTAGGACCCCCAACTCTGGATACGCAGTATTTT. It yields the protein CASSLGPPTLDTQYF. Drawing the rest from reference TRBV7-2 and TRBJ2-3, the complete variable domain is GAGVSQSPSNKVTEKGKDVELRCDPISGHTALYWYRQSLGQGLEFLIYFQGNSAPDKSGLPSDRFSAERTGGSVSTLTIQRTQQEDSAVYLCASSLGPPTLDTQYFGPGTRLTVL.

As concerns this clonotype: A much bigger clone sits one base away, suggesting this may be a read error. The genes are TRBV7-9 and TRBJ2-1; D assignment may be TRBD1 or TRBD2 (6 bases each). V was clipped by 5 bases and J by 8 bases, with 22 bases between them. The CDR3 is made up of 16 amino acids. CDR1 is SEHNR and CDR2 is FQNEAQ in the germline V gene (reference sequence). The CDR3 nucleotides are TGTGCCAGCAGCCTCCCTTTCGGGGGCCTTGACCATGAGCAGTTCTTC. It translates to CASSLPFGGLDHEQFF.

In this sample, this clonotype turned up many times. CDR3 amino acids: CASSLSSDSTDTQYF. DNA of the CDR3: TGTGCCAGCAGCCTATCTTCGGACAGCACAGATACGCAGTATTTT. The rearrangement uses TRBV7-2 and TRBJ2-3; no definite D call. The V end was cut by 5 bases, the J end by 0 bases, with 12 bases between. This CDR3 is built from 15 residues. Germline lookup yields CDR1 SGHTA and CDR2 FQGNSA.

The V and J genes are TRBV6-2 or TRBV6-3 and TRBJ2-7; the match to TRBD1 covers 7 bases. The germline CDR1 and CDR2 sequences are MNHEY and SVGEGT. V lost 8 bases to trimming and J lost 2 bases; unmatched junction nucleotides: 9. CDR3 length: 14 residues. CDR3 DNA sequence: TGTGCCAGCGGTCGACAGGGTGTCACCTACGAGCAGTACGTC. Protein: CASGRQGVTYEQYV.

This clonotype was recorded at least ten times. At one end the junction does not follow the germline gene, possibly because of a read error. The CDR3 nucleotides read TGCGCCAGCAGTTTGGAGAGGGGACCAGCTTTCTTT. It translates to CASSLERGPAFF. V usage is TRBV5-1 and J usage is TRBJ1-1, with D possibly TRBD1 on 5 matching bases. The CDR3 extends over 12 amino acids. Germline assignment: CDR1 SGHRS and CDR2 YFSETQ.

This clonotype was detected many times. The chain combines TRBV6-5 with TRBJ1-2, with 10 bases that match TRBD1. The CDR3 has 15 residues. V lost 3 bases to trimming and J lost 5 bases; unmatched junction nucleotides: 6. CDR1 and CDR2 from the germline V gene are MNHEY and SVGAGI. The CDR3 sequence is CASSYSGTGVYGYTF. CDR3 in DNA: TGTGCCAGCAGTTATTCTGGGACAGGGGTATATGGCTACACCTTC.

In this sample, this clonotype turned up many times. The chain links TRBV7-2 to TRBJ1-4; the D is unclear. CDR1 is SGHTA and CDR2 is FQGNSA in the germline V gene. The CDR3 contains 13 residues. Trimming took 3 bases from V and 5 from J, leaving 7 bases between them. The DNA for the CDR3 is TGTGCCAGCAGCTTTCGGTCAAATGAAAAACTGTTTTTT. Amino acid sequence: CASSFRSNEKLFF.

This clonotype has at least ten counts. The rearrangement uses TRBV4-3 and TRBJ1-6; D might be TRBD1 (6 bases). In germline, CDR1 is LGHNA, CDR2 YSLEER. Deletions cut 4 bases from V and 13 bases from J, with 8 bases between. This CDR3 has 11 residues. CDR3 sequence: CASSLGGPLHF. DNA of the CDR3: TGCGCCAGCAGCCTTGGGGGCCCCCTCCACTTT.

Remarks on this clonotype: This could be a read error, since a much larger clone is one nucleotide away. The rearrangement uses TRBV28 and TRBJ2-7; 13 nucleotides agree with TRBD2. Germline V gene sequence: CDR1 MDHEN, CDR2 SYDVKM. This CDR3 contains 15 residues. Germline trimming cut 8 bases from V and 9 bases from J; bases unmatched to any gene: 13. The DNA of the CDR3 is TGTGCCAGCGGGCCAACTAGCGGGGGGGTCCACGGGCAGTACTTC. Encoded protein: CASGPTSGGVHGQYF.

The table lists this clonotype with many counts. The rearrangement uses TRBV4-1 and TRBJ1-4; 8 nucleotides line up with TRBD1. This CDR3 contains 14 residues. The trim removed 6 bases at V and 10 bases at J, leaving 10 bases unmatched. Germline V lookup: CDR1 MGHRA, CDR2 YSYEKL. CDR3: CASSYPGQDGKLFF. In nucleotides, the CDR3 is TGCGCCAGCAGTTACCCGGGACAGGATGGAAAACTGTTTTTT.

This clonotype was seen repeatedly, ten times or more. The CDR3 loop is CATLPGTASSYEQYV. The CDR3 bases are TGTGCCACCCTCCCCGGGACAGCGAGCTCCTACGAGCAGTACGTC. The rearrangement links TRBV28 to TRBJ2-7; 7 positions match TRBD1. With V trimmed by 10 bases and J by 0 bases, 12 bases remained unmatched. CDR1 is MDHEN, CDR2 SYDVKM, per germline. The CDR3 covers 15 residues.

This clonotype appeared many times. The chain is built from TRBV20-1 and TRBJ2-1; D ambiguous. V was shortened by 6 bases and J by 0 bases, with 18 bases between the two germline ends. The length of the CDR3 is 16 residues. Germline CDR1 is DFQATT and CDR2 is SNEGSKA (reference sequence). CDR3 coding DNA: TGCAGTGCCAGCCTCTCTCGGGCCAGCTCCTACAATGAGCAGTTCTTC. Its translation: CSASLSRASSYNEQFF.

Many counts were recorded for this clonotype. V and J are TRBV27 and TRBJ1-1; 8 bases are shared with TRBD1. Germline V gives CDR1 MNHEY, CDR2 SMNVEV (reference sequence). J gave up 11 bases and V 3 bases, and 8 bases lay outside the gene matches. The length of the CDR3 is 13 residues. CDR3 DNA sequence: TGTGCCAGCAGTTTCTCGAGACAGGGGCACGCTTTCTTT. It translates to CASSFSRQGHAFF.

The table lists this clonotype with many counts. This CDR3 is CASSQRDRGTLHF. CDR3 DNA: TGTGCCAGCAGCCAACGGGACAGGGGAACCCTCCACTTT. The J gene is TRBJ1-6, the V gene TRBV7-2; TRBD1 aligns across 10 bases. This CDR3 is 13 amino acids long. The V segment lost 5 bases and the J segment 14 bases; nucleotides outside the gene matches: 6. Looked up from germline, CDR1 is SGHTA and CDR2 is FQGNSA.

This clonotype was detected only a few times. V usage is TRBV11-2 and J usage is TRBJ2-3; 7 bases map to TRBD2. After removal of 2 bases from V and 0 bases from J, the junction contained 11 bases not matched to a gene. This CDR3 comprises 18 residues. CDR1 is SGHAT, CDR2 FQNNGV, per germline. CDR3 region: CASSLNGPSGSSTDTQYF. The CDR3 DNA reads as TGTGCCAGCAGCTTAAATGGGCCTAGCGGATCTAGCACAGATACGCAGTATTTT.

About this clonotype: With a much larger clone just one base away, this may be a read error. The CDR3 sequence: CSVVPASGIYTQYF. The CDR3 bases are TGCAGCGTTGTCCCGGCTAGCGGGATCTATACGCAGTATTTT. This chain joins TRBV29-1 and TRBJ2-3; 9 bases map to TRBD2. Germline V gives CDR1 SQVTM, CDR2 ANQGSEA. The CDR3 covers 14 residues. V lost 4 bases, J lost 7 bases, and 9 bases stayed unmatched.